The T cell receptor beta chain described here comes from a study of T cells after posttransplantation cyclophosphamide. As to this clone: What it binds is unknown.

Here immunoSEQ multiplex PCR was the method, and the copy in TCRdb shows in-frame clones only, minus some. The sample includes about 16,000 clones, 90% to 95% of them seen just once. Study conclusions and caveats: Donor-recipient repertoire similarity was low at 1-2 months, rising over year one. TRB overlap between skin or GI tissue T cells and blood was limited.

The naive gate required viable CD3+CD4+ or CD3+CD8+ cells with CCR7+CD45RA+CD45RO-CD95-CD27+CD28+ phenotype. The CDR3 consists of 15 residues. The germline V gene has CDR1 SGHRS and CDR2 YFSETQ. The V end lost 0 bases, the J end lost 2 bases, and 11 bases lay between the germline ends. The chain couples TRBV5-1 to TRBJ1-2; TRBD1 is a possible D gene (5 bases). Sequences were obtained from naive CD4+ T cells sorted from blood. This receptor was taken from a woman aged 45 to 65 in good health and a related stem cell transplant donor. CDR3 in amino acids: CASSLEDKNNYGYTF. CDR3 sequence (DNA): TGCGCCAGCAGCTTGGAGGACAAAAACAACTATGGCTACACCTTC.